These 5 T cell receptor beta chains originate from one sample sequenced in a study of cytomegalovirus exposure and HLA in healthy donors. Researchers ran the PCR with 60 Vbeta and 13 Jbeta primers. Sequencing was performed with immunoSEQ multiplex PCR; in TCRdb, only in-frame clones are kept and a portion is missing. The table records about 200,000 clones, 70% to 90% of them present only once. The specimen sequenced was PBMCs. All receptors come from a young woman in good health and CMV-seronegative.

The J gene is TRBJ1-2, the V gene TRBV5-5; D gene uncertain. The CDR3 loop spans 15 amino acids. The V end lost 0 bases, the J end lost 4 bases, and 13 bases lay between the germline ends. Germline V lookup: CDR1 SGHKS, CDR2 YYEKEE (reference sequence). Here the CDR3 DNA reads TGTGCCAGCAGCTTGGAACCGGGGAACCCCTATGGCTACACCTTC. As protein: CASSLEPGNPYGYTF.

This clone was seen only once. The chain uses TRBV19 and TRBJ2-7; 8 nucleotides match TRBD2. CDR3 length: 14 amino acids. From germline, CDR1 is LNHDA and CDR2 SQIVND (reference sequence). J gave up 1 base and V 5 bases, and 4 bases lay outside the gene matches. CDR3 nucleotide sequence: TGTGCCAGTAGTTCGACTAGCGTATCCTACGAGCAGTACTTC. Translated: CASSSTSVSYEQYF.

This clone was picked up a small number of times. The chain combines TRBV7-6 with TRBJ2-1; D uncertain. Trimming pared 3 bases from V and 8 bases from J, leaving 8 bases between. Germline loops: CDR1 SGHVS, CDR2 FNYEAQ. The CDR3 is 12 residues long. CDR3 bases: TGTGCCAGCAGCTTTTACCGGGATGAGCAGTTCTTC. This codes for CASSFYRDEQFF.

This clone has only one observation. This chain connects TRBV11-2 to TRBJ2-7, with D possibly being TRBD1 (6 bases). CDR3 length equals 15 residues. V lost 5 bases and J 0 bases, leaving 14 bases between the germline ends. CDR1 and CDR2 from the germline V gene are SGHAT and FQNNGV. The DNA for the CDR3 is TGTGCCAGCAGCGCGAACAGGGATAGCTCCTACGAGCAGTACTTC. Protein product: CASSANRDSSYEQYF. Looking up the rest from reference TRBV11-2 and TRBJ2-7 gives the full variable domain: EAGVAQSPRYKIIEKRQSVAFWCNPISGHATLYWYQQILGQGPKLLIQFQNNGVVDDSQLPKDRFSAERLKGVDSTLKIQPAKLEDSAVYLCASSANRDSSYEQYFGPGTRLTVT.

The chain carries TRBV18 and TRBJ1-1, with D possibly TRBD1 on 6 matching bases. The V gene lost 3 bases and the J gene lost 5 bases, with 16 bases spanning the gap. This CDR3 is built from 15 residues. Germline CDR1 KGHSH, CDR2 LQKENI. The CDR3 DNA follows: TGTGCCAGCTCACCTTTGACAGGCCCGAGGACTGAAGCTTTCTTT. Its protein product is CASSPLTGPRTEAFF. The full variable domain, with the rest looked up from reference TRBV18 and TRBJ1-1, is NAGVMQNPRHLVRRRGQEARLRCSPMKGHSHVYWYRQLPEEGLKFMVYLQKENIIDESGMPKERFSAEFPKEGPSILRIQQVVRGDSAAYFCASSPLTGPRTEAFFGQGTRLTVV.